This T cell receptor beta chain stems from a study of response to subunit inactivated influenza vaccine. Whole-study results and caveats: Seasonal influenza vaccination, on each occasion, was suggested by the authors to recruit few new T cells.

TCRdb re-called the RT-PCR reads with MiXCR, one entry per CDR3 protein. Of some 570,000 distinct CDR3 sequences in the sample, about 11% were seen once. Germline V gives CDR1 LNHNV, CDR2 YYDKDF (reference sequence). The CDR3 is 17 residues long. With V trimmed by 0 bases and J by 3 bases, 7 bases remained unmatched. Of note for this clonotype: The antigen remains unidentified.

The same specimen was also included in a second study, on T cells expressing NK-cell markers. That report adds: Beta-chain TCR cDNA was generated via 5'RACE template switching with UMIs. Repertoires of TCR beta were obtained from T cells sorted as CD3+CD56+NKG2C+, CD3+CD56+NKG2C- and CD3+CD56-NKG2C+. Eight donors were sequenced, of whom seven were HCMV-seropositive, while the remaining one was HCMV-seronegative. There were a few donors in whom these clonotypes also led the CD3+CD56-NKG2C+ fraction.

The material was PBMCs from blood, obtained on the day of vaccination. J is TRBJ2-1 and V is TRBV15; 8 bases align to TRBD2. This receptor was taken from a man aged 45-65 years who received an inactivated influenza vaccine. In DNA form, the CDR3 reads TGTGCCACCAGCAGAGATATCGTAGCGGGGATCTACAATGAGCAGTTCTTC. As protein: CATSRDIVAGIYNEQFF.